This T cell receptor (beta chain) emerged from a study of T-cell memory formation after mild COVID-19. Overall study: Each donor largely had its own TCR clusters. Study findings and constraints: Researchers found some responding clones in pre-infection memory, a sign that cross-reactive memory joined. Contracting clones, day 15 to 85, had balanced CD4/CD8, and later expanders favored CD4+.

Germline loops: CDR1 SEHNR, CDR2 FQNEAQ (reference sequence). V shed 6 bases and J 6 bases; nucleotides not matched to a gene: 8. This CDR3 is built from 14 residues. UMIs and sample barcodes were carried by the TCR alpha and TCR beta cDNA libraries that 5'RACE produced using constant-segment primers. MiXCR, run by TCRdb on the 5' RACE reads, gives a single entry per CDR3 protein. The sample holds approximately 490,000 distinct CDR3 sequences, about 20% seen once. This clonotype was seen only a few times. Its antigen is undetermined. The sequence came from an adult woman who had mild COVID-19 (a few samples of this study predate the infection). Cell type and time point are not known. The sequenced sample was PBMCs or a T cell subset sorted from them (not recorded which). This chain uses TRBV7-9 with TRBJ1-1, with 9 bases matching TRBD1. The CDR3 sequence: CASSLTGGLAEAFF. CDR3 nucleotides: TGTGCCAGCAGTTTAACAGGGGGCTTGGCTGAAGCTTTCTTT. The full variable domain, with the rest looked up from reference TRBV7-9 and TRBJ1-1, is DTGVSQNPRHKITKRGQNVTFRCDPISEHNRLYWYRQTLGQGPEFLTYFQNEAQLEKSRLLSDRFSAERPKGSFSTLEIQRTEQGDSAMYLCASSLTGGLAEAFFGQGTRLTVV.